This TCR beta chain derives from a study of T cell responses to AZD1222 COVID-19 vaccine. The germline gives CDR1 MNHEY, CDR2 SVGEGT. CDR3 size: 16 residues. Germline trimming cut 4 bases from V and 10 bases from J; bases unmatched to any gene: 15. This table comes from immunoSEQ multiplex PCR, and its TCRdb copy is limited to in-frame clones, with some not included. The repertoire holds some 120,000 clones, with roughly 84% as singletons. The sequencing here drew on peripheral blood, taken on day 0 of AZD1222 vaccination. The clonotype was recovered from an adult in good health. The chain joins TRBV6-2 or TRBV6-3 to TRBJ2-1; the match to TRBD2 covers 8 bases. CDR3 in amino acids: CASSFYREGPSKEQFF. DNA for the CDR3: TGTGCCAGCAGTTTTTATCGGGAGGGCCCATCAAAAGAGCAGTTCTTC.